This entry lists 10 T cell receptor beta chains sequenced from one sample in a study of T cells in Graves' hyperthyroidism and ophthalmopathy. There were TCR beta CDR3 regions amplified from RNA transcripts. The primer set for the first-round RT-PCR of the TCR CDR3 was HTBI. TCRdb independently ran MiXCR on the multiplex PCR reads; one entry per CDR3 protein. The data show some 320,000 distinct CDR3 sequences, roughly an eighth seen once. What was sequenced was blood. These receptors were obtained from a woman aged 35 to 49 with Graves' ophthalmopathy.

This clonotype came up many times. The chain links TRBV24-1 to TRBJ2-2, with 7 positions matching TRBD1. The CDR3 covers 14 residues. The V segment lost 9 bases and the J segment 1 base; nucleotides outside the gene matches: 4. The germline CDR1 and CDR2 sequences are KGHDR and SFDVKD. CDR3 sequence (DNA): TGTGCCACCGCCGGGACAGTGAACACCGGGGAGCTGTTTTTT. Protein: CATAGTVNTGELFF.

In its sample, this clonotype was seen a few times. The gene calls are TRBV5-5 and TRBJ1-2, with 8 bases lining up with TRBD1. Germline V gene data show CDR1 as SGHKS and CDR2 as YYEKEE (reference sequence). V was clipped by 3 bases and J by 2 bases; unmatched bases: 3. CDR3 length: 14 residues. The CDR3 protein is CASSSTGGNYGYTF. The CDR3 DNA sequence: TGTGCCAGCAGCTCTACAGGGGGAAACTATGGCTACACCTTC.

V is TRBV4-1 and J is TRBJ1-2, with a possible D match to TRBD1 (5 bases). CDR1 MGHRA and CDR2 YSYEKL come from the germline V gene. The CDR3 contains 15 residues. V was cut by 0 bases and J by 3 bases, with 11 bases left in between. The CDR3 nucleotides are TGCGCCAGCAGCCAAGACGGGGCGGATTACTATGGCTACACCTTC. It codes for CASSQDGADYYGYTF.

The table lists this clonotype with a few counts. V gene TRBV18 combines with J gene TRBJ1-5; TRBD1 agrees at 7 bases. The ends lost 3 bases at V and 6 bases at J; junction bases unmatched: 5. The germline gives CDR1 KGHSH, CDR2 LQKENI. The CDR3 contains 14 residues. CDR3 DNA: TGTGCCAGCTCACCGGAGAGGGGGCCTCAGCCCCAGCATTTT. It translates to CASSPERGPQPQHF.

The V call is TRBV4-1, the J call TRBJ1-1, with D possibly being TRBD1 (6 bases). V was cut by 1 base and J by 10 bases, with 19 bases left in between. CDR3 length: 15 amino acids. CDR1 and CDR2 (germline): MGHRA, YSYEKL. The CDR3 spells CASSQVRTDTDGAFF. The CDR3 DNA is TGCGCCAGCAGCCAAGTAAGGACAGACACTGACGGAGCTTTCTTT.

This clonotype has ten or more counts. V usage is TRBV7-2 and J usage is TRBJ1-1, with D unresolved. There are 14 residues in the CDR3. The V gene's germline CDR1 is SGHTA and CDR2 FQGNSA. V was pared by 4 bases and J by 1 base, with 10 bases between. CDR3 residues: CASSYAVENTEAFF. For the CDR3, the DNA is TGTGCCAGCAGCTACGCAGTGGAGAACACTGAAGCTTTCTTT. Full variable domain (remainder filled in from reference TRBV7-2 and TRBJ1-1): GAGVSQSPSNKVTEKGKDVELRCDPISGHTALYWYRQSLGQGLEFLIYFQGNSAPDKSGLPSDRFSAERTGGSVSTLTIQRTQQEDSAVYLCASSYAVENTEAFFGQGTRLTVV.

The rearrangement uses TRBV14 and TRBJ1-2; D remains unclear. This CDR3 spans 14 amino acids. CDR1 and CDR2 from the germline V gene are SGHDN and FVKESK. V lost 0 bases and J lost 3, with 8 bases in between. CDR3 protein: CASSQDGSYYGYTF. In DNA form, the CDR3 reads TGTGCCAGCAGCCAAGATGGCAGCTACTATGGCTACACCTTC.

This clonotype was seen many times. This chain joins TRBV7-9 and TRBJ2-7; 8 bases are a match to TRBD1. The CDR3 has 14 residues. J was trimmed by 0 bases and V by 5 bases; bases with no gene match: 3. Germline V gives CDR1 SEHNR, CDR2 FQNEAQ (reference sequence). The CDR3 is CASSPDRASYEQYF. CDR3 coding DNA: TGTGCCAGCAGCCCGGACAGGGCCTCCTACGAGCAGTACTTC.

This clonotype came up many times. The chain combines TRBV28 with TRBJ1-4; tentative D call: TRBD1 (5 bases). Per germline, CDR1 MDHEN and CDR2 SYDVKM. The V end lost 6 bases, the J end lost 7 bases, and 21 bases lay between the germline ends. This CDR3 spans 16 amino acids. CDR3 coding DNA: TGTGCCAGCAGCTCCGTAGTGGGACTAACCAGTGAAAAACTGTTTTTT. Protein sequence: CASSSVVGLTSEKLFF.

This clonotype was observed at least ten times. CDR3 region: CASTRLAGAQETQYF. DNA for the CDR3: TGTGCCAGCACAAGACTAGCGGGGGCCCAAGAGACCCAGTACTTC. The V gene is TRBV7-9, the J gene TRBJ2-5; 12 bases agree with TRBD2. The J segment lost 1 base and the V segment lost 7 bases, leaving 4 bases of the junction unmatched. Germline V gene sequence: CDR1 SEHNR, CDR2 FQNEAQ (reference sequence). The CDR3 has 15 residues.